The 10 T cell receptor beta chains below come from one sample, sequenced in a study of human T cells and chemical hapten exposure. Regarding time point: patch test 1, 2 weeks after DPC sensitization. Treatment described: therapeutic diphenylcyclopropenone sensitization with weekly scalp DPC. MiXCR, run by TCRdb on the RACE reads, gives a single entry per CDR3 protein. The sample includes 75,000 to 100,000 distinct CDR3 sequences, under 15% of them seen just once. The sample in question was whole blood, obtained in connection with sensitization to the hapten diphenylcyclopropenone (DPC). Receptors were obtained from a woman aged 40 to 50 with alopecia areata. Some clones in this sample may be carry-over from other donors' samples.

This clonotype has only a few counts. CDR3 in DNA: TGTGCCAGCAGTTACCCGAGTTGGAGTAGCGGGACCTCCTACGAGCAGTACTTC. This translates into CASSYPSWSSGTSYEQYF. The rearrangement links TRBV6-2 or TRBV6-3 to TRBJ2-7; 8 nucleotides agree with TRBD2. The CDR3 loop spans 18 amino acids. Per the germline V gene, CDR1 is MNHEY and CDR2 is SVGEGT. With V trimmed by 2 bases and J by 0 bases, 12 bases remained unmatched.

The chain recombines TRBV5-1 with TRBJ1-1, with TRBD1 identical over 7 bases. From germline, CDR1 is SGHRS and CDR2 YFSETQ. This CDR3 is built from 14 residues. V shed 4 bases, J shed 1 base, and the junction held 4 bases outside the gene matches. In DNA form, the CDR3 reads TGCGCCAGCAGCCCGGGACAGCCGAACACTGAAGCTTTCTTT. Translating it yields CASSPGQPNTEAFF. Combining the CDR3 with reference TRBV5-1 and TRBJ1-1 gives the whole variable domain KAGVTQTPRYLIKTRGQQVTLSCSPISGHRSVSWYQQTPGQGLQFLFEYFSETQRNKGNFPGRFSGRQFSNSRSEMNVSTLELGDSALYLCASSPGQPNTEAFFGQGTRLTVV.

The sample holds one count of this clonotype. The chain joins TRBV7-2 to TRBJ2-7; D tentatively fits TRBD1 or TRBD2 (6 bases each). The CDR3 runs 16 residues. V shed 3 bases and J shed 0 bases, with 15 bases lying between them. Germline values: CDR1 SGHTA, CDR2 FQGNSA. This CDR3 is CASSFAIADSSYEQYF. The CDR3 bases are TGTGCCAGCAGCTTTGCTATAGCGGACAGCTCCTACGAGCAGTACTTC.

The CDR3 sequence: CASSLDHVDYTF. CDR3 in DNA: TGTGCCAGCAGCTTAGATCATGTGGATTACACCTTC. The V and J genes are TRBV7-2 and TRBJ1-2; D gene uncertain. The V and J ends lost 1 base and 11 bases respectively, with 11 bases between them. The germline gives CDR1 SGHTA, CDR2 FQGNSA. The CDR3 runs to 12 residues.

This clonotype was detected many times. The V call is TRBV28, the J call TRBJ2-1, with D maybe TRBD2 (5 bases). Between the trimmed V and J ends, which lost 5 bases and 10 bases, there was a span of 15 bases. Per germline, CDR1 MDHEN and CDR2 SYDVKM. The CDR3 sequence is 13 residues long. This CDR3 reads CASSPGLTREQFF. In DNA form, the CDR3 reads TGTGCCAGCAGTCCCGGACTCACCCGGGAGCAGTTCTTC.

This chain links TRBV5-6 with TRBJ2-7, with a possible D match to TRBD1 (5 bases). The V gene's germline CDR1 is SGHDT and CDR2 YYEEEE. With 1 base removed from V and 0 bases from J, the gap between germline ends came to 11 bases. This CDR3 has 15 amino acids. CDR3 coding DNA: TGTGCCAGCAGCTTGCGGACAACCATCTCCTACGAGCAGTACTTC. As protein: CASSLRTTISYEQYF.

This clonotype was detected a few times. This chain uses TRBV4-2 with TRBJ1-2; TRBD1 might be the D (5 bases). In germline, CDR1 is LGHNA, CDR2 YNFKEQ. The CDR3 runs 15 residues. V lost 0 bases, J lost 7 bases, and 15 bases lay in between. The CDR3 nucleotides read TGTGCCAGCAGCCAAGAACGGGGGGTCGCTCTTGGCTACACCTTC. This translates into CASSQERGVALGYTF.

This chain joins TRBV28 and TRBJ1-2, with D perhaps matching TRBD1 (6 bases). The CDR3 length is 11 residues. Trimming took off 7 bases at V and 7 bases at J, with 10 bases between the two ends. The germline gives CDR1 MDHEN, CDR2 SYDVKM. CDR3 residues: CASTGVRGYTF. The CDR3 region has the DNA TGTGCCAGCACAGGGGTCCGTGGCTACACCTTC.

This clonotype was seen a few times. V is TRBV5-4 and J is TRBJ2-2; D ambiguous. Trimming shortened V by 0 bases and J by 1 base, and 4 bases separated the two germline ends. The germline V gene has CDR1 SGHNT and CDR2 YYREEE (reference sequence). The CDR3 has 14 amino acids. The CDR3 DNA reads TGTGCCAGCAGCTTGGAAGGGAACACCGGGGAGCTGTTTTTT. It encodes CASSLEGNTGELFF. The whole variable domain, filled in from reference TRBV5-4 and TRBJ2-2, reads ETGVTQSPTHLIKTRGQQVTLRCSSQSGHNTVSWYQQALGQGPQFIFQYYREEENGRGNFPPRFSGLQFPNYSSELNVNALELDDSALYLCASSLEGNTGELFFGEGSRLTVL.

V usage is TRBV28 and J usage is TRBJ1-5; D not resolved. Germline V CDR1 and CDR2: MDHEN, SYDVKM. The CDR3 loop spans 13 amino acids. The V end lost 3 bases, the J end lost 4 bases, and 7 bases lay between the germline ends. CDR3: CASSFSGNQPQHF. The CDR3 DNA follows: TGTGCCAGCAGTTTCTCAGGAAATCAGCCCCAGCATTTT.